The clone carrying this T cell receptor (beta chain) was seen only once. This entry is derived from a study of blood T cell repertoires in COVID-19. Study information: Samples representing acute and convalescent COVID-19 were sourced from the United States, Italy and Spain. The cDNA or gDNA used as material had been derived from T cells, B-cell-depleted T cells, or PBMCs.

Original handling: Estimates of nucleated cell counts were drawn from the amplification of reference gene primers. Generated by immunoSEQ multiplex PCR, the TCRdb table keeps only in-frame clones and is missing some. The V and J calls and the clone size are those of that table, but D and trimming were determined from the DNA. The sample carries some 160,000 clones, around 90% recorded once. The CDR3 length is 12 residues. V lost 4 bases and J lost 4, with 8 bases in between. Per the germline V gene, CDR1 is SGHAT and CDR2 is FQNNGV. What was sequenced was peripheral blood. This chain connects TRBV11-2 to TRBJ2-7; D is ambiguous. This receptor was identified in a man aged 60-69 years with acute or convalescent COVID-19. CDR3 DNA sequence: TGTGCCAGCAGCTCCGACTCATACGAGCAGTACTTC. Its translation is CASSSDSYEQYF. Full variable domain (remainder filled in from reference TRBV11-2 and TRBJ2-7): EAGVAQSPRYKIIEKRQSVAFWCNPISGHATLYWYQQILGQGPKLLIQFQNNGVVDDSQLPKDRFSAERLKGVDSTLKIQPAKLEDSAVYLCASSSDSYEQYFGPGTRLTVT.